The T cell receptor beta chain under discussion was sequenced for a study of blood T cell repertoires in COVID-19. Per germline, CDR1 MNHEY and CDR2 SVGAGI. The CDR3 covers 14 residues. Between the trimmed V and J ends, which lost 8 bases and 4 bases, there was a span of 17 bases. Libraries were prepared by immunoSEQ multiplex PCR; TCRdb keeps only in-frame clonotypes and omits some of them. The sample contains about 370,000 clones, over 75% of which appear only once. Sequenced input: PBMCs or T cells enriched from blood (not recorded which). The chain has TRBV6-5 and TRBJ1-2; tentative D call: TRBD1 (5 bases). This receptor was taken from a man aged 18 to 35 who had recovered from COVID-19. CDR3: CASETDTRGYGYTF. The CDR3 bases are TGTGCCAGCGAAACGGACACCCGTGGCTATGGCTACACCTTC.